The clone carrying this TCR beta chain was seen just once. V shed 0 bases and J shed 6 bases, with 15 bases lying between them. This CDR3 has 16 residues. Germline values: CDR1 SGHTA, CDR2 FQGNSA. These data belong to a study of blood T cells in healthy people across ages. The use of a sample-barcoded 5' primer and a J-beta primer mix characterized a second PCR of roughly 7 to 11 cycles. MiXCR was run by TCRdb on the 5' RACE reads, yielding one entry per CDR3 protein. The repertoire holds under 700,000 distinct CDR3 sequences, with 20% to 30% as singletons. This sample also belongs to another study, concerning T cells of mothers and their children.

Source material: blood. The chain uses TRBV7-2 and TRBJ2-1; tentatively, D is TRBD2 (5 bases). This receptor was obtained from a boy younger than 18 in good health. This CDR3 reads CASSLAFVGVSNEQFF. CDR3 nucleotide sequence: TGTGCCAGCAGCTTAGCTTTTGTGGGAGTCAGCAATGAGCAGTTCTTC.